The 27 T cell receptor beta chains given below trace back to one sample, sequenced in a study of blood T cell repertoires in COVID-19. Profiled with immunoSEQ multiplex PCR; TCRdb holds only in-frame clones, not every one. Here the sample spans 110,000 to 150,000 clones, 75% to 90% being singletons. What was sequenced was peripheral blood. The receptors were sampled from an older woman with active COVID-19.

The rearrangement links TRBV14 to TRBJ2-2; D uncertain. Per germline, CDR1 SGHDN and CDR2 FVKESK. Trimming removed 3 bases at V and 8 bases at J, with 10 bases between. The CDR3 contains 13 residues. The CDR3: CASSHLSPGELFF. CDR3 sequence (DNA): TGTGCCAGCAGCCATCTTTCCCCTGGGGAGCTGTTTTTT. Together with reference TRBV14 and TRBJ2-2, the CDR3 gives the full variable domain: EAGVTQFPSHSVIEKGQTVTLRCDPISGHDNLYWYRRVMGKEIKFLLHFVKESKQDESGMPNNRFLAERTGGTYSTLKVQPAELEDSGVYFCASSHLSPGELFFGEGSRLTVL.

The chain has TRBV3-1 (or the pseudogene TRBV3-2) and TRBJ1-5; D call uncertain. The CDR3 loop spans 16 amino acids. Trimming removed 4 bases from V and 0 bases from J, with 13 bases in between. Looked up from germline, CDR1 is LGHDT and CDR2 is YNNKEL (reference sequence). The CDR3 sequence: CASSLGGGGSNQPQHF. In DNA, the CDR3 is TGTGCCAGCAGCCTAGGAGGAGGAGGTAGCAATCAGCCCCAGCATTTT.

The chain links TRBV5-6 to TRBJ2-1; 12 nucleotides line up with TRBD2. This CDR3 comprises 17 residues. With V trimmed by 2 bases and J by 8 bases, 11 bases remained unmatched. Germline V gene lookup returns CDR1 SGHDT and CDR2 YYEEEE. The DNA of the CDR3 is TGTGCCAGCAGCTTCATGAGGGGACTAGCGGGTGCGGATGAGCAGTTCTTC. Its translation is CASSFMRGLAGADEQFF.

CDR3 sequence reads: CASLRDNTDTQYF. The CDR3 DNA follows: TGTGCCAGCTTACGGGACAACACAGATACGCAGTATTTT. This chain connects TRBV2 to TRBJ2-3; D is perhaps TRBD1 (6 bases). The V end was cut by 8 bases, the J end by 2 bases, with 11 bases between. The CDR3 is made up of 13 amino acids. The germline V gene has CDR1 SNHLY and CDR2 FYNNEI.

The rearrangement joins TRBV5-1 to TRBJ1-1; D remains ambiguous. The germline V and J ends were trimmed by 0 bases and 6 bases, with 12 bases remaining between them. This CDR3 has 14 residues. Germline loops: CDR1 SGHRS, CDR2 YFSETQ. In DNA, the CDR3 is TGCGCCAGCAGCTTGGTCCCTCTGCGCGCTGAAGCTTTCTTT. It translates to CASSLVPLRAEAFF.

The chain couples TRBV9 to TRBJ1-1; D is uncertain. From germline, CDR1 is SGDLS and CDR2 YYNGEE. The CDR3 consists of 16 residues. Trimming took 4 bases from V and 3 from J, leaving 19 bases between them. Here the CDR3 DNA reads TGTGCCAGCAGCCCATCCCTCGTGAGCCCCCACACTGAAGCTTTCTTT. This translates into CASSPSLVSPHTEAFF.

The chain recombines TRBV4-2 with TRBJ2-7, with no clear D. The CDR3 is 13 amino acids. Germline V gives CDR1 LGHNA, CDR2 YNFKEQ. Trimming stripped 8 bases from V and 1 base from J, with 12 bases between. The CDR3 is CASAVGISYEQYF. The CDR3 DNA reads TGTGCCAGCGCCGTCGGTATTTCCTACGAGCAGTACTTC.

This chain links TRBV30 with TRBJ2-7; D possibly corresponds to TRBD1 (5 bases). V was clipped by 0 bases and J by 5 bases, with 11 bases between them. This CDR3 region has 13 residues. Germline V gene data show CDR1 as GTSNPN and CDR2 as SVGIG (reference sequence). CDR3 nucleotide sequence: TGTGCCTGGAGTGTACTAATAGGGGACGAGCAGTACTTC. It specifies CAWSVLIGDEQYF.

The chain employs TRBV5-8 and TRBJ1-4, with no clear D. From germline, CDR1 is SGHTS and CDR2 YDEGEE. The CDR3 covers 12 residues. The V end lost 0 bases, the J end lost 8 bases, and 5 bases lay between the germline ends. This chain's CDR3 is CASSLDGEKLFF. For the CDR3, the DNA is TGTGCCAGCAGCTTGGACGGGGAAAAACTGTTTTTT.

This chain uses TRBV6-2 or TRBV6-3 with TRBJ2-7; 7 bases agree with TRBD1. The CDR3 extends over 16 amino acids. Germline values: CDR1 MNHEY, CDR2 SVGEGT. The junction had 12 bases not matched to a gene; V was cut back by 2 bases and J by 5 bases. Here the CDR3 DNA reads TGTGCCAGCAGTTACCAGGGCAACAGGGGATGGGACGAGCAGTACTTC. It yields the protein CASSYQGNRGWDEQYF.

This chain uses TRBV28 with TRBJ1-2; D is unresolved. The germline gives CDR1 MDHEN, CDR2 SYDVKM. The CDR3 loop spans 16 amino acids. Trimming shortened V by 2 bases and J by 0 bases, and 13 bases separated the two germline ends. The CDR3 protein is CASSLLAQRTNYGYTF. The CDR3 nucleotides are TGTGCCAGCAGTTTACTGGCACAACGAACTAACTATGGCTACACCTTC.

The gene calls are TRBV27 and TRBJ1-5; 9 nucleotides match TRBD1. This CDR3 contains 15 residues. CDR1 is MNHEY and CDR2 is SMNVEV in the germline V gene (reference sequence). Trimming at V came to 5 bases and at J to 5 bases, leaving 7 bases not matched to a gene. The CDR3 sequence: CASSVQGALHQPQHF. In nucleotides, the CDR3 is TGTGCCAGCAGTGTACAGGGGGCCCTCCATCAGCCCCAGCATTTT.

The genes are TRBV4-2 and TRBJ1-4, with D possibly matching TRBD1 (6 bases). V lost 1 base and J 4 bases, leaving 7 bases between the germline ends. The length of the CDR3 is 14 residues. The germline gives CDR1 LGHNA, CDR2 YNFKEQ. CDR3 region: CASSQGQVNEKLFF. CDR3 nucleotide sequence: TGTGCCAGCAGCCAAGGACAGGTTAATGAAAAACTGTTTTTT.

Here the CDR3 DNA reads TGTGCCAGTAGTTCCGACAGGGGACCTAACACTGAAGCTTTCTTT. This codes for CASSSDRGPNTEAFF. The J gene is TRBJ1-1, the V gene TRBV19, with 8 bases fitting TRBD1. After removal of 5 bases from V and 2 bases from J, the junction contained 7 bases not matched to a gene. The CDR3 contains 15 residues. Per the germline V gene, CDR1 is LNHDA and CDR2 is SQIVND (reference sequence).

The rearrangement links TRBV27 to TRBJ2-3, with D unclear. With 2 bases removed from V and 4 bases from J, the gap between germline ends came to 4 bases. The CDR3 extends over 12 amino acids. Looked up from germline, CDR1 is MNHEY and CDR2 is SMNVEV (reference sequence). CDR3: CASSLTADTQYF. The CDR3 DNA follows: TGTGCCAGCAGTTTAACGGCAGATACGCAGTATTTT.

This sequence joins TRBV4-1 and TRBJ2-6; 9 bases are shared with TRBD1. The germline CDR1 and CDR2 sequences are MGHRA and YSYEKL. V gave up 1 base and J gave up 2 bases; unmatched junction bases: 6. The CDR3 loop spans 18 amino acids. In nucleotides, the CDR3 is TGCGCCAGCAGCCAAGTAGGGTGGACAGGGGCTGGGGCCAACGTCCTGACTTTC. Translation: CASSQVGWTGAGANVLTF.

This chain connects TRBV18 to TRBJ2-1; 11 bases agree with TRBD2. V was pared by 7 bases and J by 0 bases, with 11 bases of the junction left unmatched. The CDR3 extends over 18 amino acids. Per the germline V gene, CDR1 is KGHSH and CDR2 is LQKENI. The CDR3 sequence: CASYPGLADLNSYNEQFF. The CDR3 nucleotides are TGTGCCAGCTACCCGGGACTAGCGGACTTAAACTCCTACAATGAGCAGTTCTTC.

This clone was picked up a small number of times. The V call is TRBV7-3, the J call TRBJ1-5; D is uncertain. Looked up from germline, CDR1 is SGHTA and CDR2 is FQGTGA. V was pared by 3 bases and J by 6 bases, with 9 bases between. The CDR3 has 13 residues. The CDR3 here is CASSFEGGQPQHF. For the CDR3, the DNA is TGTGCCAGCAGCTTTGAGGGTGGTCAGCCCCAGCATTTT.

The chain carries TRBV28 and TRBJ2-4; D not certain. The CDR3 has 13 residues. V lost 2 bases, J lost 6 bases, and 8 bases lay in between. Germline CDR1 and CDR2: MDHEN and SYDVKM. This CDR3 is CASSLLARNIQYF. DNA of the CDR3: TGTGCCAGCAGTTTACTTGCGAGAAACATTCAGTACTTC.

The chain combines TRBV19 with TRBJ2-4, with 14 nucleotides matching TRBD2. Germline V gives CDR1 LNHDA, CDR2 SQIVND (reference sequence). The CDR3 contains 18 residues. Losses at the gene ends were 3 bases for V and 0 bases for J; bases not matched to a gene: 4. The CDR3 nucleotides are TGTGCCAGTAGTATGACTAGCGGGAGGGCACTAGCCAAAAACATTCAGTACTTC. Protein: CASSMTSGRALAKNIQYF.

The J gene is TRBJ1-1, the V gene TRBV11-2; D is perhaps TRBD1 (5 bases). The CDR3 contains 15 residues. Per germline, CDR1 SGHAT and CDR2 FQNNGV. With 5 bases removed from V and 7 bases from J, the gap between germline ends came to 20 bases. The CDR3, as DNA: TGTGCCAGCAGCCGACGGGGGGGACGGGTCAGTGAAGCTTTCTTT. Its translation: CASSRRGGRVSEAFF.

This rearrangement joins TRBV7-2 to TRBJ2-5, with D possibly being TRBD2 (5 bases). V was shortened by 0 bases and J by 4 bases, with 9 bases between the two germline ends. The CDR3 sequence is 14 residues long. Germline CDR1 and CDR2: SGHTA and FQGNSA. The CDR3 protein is CASSLAGEGETQYF. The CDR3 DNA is TGTGCCAGCAGCTTAGCCGGCGAGGGAGAGACCCAGTACTTC.

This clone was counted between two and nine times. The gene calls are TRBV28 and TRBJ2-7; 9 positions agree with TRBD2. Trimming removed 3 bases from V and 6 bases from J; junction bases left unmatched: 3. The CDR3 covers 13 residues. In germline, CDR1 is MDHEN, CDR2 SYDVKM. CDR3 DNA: TGTGCCAGCAGTTTCAGCGGGAGGCCCGAGCAGTACTTC. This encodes CASSFSGRPEQYF.

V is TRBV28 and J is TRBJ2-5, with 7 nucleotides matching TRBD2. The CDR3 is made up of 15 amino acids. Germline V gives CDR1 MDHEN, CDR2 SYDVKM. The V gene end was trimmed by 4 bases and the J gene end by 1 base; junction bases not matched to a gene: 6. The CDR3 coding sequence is TGTGCCAGCAGTTGGGGGGGACTACGCCAAGAGACCCAGTACTTC. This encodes CASSWGGLRQETQYF.

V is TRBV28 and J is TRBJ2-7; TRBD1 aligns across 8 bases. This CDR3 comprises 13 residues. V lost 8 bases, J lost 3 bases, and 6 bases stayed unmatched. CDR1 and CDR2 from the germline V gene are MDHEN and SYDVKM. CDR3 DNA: TGTGCCAGCTGGGACAGGAACCTCTACGAGCAGTACTTC. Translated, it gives CASWDRNLYEQYF. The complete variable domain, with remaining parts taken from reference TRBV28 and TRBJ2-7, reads DVKVTQSSRYLVKRTGEKVFLECVQDMDHENMFWYRQDPGLGLRLIYFSYDVKMKEKGDIPEGYSVSREKKERFSLILESASTNQTSMYLCASWDRNLYEQYFGPGTRLTVT.

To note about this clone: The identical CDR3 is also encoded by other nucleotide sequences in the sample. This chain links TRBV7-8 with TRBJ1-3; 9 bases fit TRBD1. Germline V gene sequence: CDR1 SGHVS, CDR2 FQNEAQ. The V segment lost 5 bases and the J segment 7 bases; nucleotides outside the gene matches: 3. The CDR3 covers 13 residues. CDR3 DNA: TGTGCCAGCAGCAGAGACAGGGGGAACACCATATATTTT. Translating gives CASSRDRGNTIYF.

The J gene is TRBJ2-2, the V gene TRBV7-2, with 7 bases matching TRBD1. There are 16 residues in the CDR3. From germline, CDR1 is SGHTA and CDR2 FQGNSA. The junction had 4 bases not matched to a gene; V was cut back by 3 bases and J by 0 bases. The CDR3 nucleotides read TGTGCCAGCAGCTTCGACAGGGCCGCGAACACCGGGGAGCTGTTTTTT. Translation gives CASSFDRAANTGELFF.